This T cell receptor beta chain is from a study of Tregs in tolerant kidney transplant recipients. General observations from the study: Findings come from small patient numbers and require larger validation.

This clone occurred once. Its antigen is still unknown. Trimming cost V 5 bases and J 5 bases, with 12 bases left between them. Germline lookup yields CDR1 MDHEN and CDR2 SYDVKM. The CDR3 sequence is 13 residues long. TCRdb's copy holds only in-frame clones and misses some; the assay was immunoSEQ multiplex PCR. Among about 110,000 clones, 90% were seen once, and the ten largest hold roughly 0.35%. Thawed PBMCs were FACS-sorted into unstimulated CD4+CD25+CD127- regulatory T cells, CD4+CD25- non-regulatory cells, CD4 and CD8 cells. This TCR was sampled from a human donor who received a combined kidney and bone marrow transplant. The source was CD4+ T cells from blood, collected before the transplant. The rearrangement uses TRBV28 and TRBJ1-2; weak D call: TRBD1 (6 bases). In DNA, the CDR3 is TGTGCCAGCAGTAACAGGGCGAGGTATGGCTACACCTTC. It codes for CASSNRARYGYTF.